A selection of T cell receptor beta chains follows, all from one sample in a study of blood T cell repertoires in COVID-19. TCRdb's copy holds only in-frame clones and misses some; the assay was immunoSEQ multiplex PCR. This sample has roughly 290,000 clones, with approximately 92% found just once. The sample taken for sequencing was peripheral blood. All receptors come from a woman in her 30s with COVID-19, enrolled during active disease. Both conserved end residues are part of each CDR3. D genes are given only for firm matches. Part of the rows lack a size; the others show once, few, many or a class for expanded clones.

d_call clone_size j_call v_call cdr3_aa cdr3_nt
TRBD1 - TRBJ1-4 TRBV4-1 CASSQEGQGKENEKLFF TGCGCCAGCAGCCAAGAAGGACAGGGGAAGGAAAATGAAAAACTGTTTTTT
- - TRBJ2-5 TRBV5-4 CASSPTGETQYF TGTGCCAGCAGCCCGACGGGGGAGACCCAGTACTTC
- - TRBJ1-2 TRBV24-1 CATSSHAMHYGYTF TGTGCCACCAGTTCCCACGCTATGCACTATGGCTACACCTTC
- - TRBJ1-1 TRBV7-2 CASSSSGIHTEAFF TGTGCCAGCAGCTCCTCAGGGATCCACACTGAAGCTTTCTTT
- - TRBJ1-1 TRBV5-1 CASSLDSANTEAFF TGCGCCAGCAGCTTGGACAGTGCTAACACTGAAGCTTTCTTT
TRBD1 - TRBJ1-2 TRBV12-3/TRBV12-4 CASTSTGMGYTF TGTGCCAGCACCTCGACAGGGATGGGCTACACCTTC
- once TRBJ1-1 TRBV12-5 CASGSSNSEAFF TGTGCTAGTGGTTCCTCAAACTCTGAAGCTTTCTTT
- many TRBJ1-1 TRBV2 CATKPDTWYTEAFF TGTGCCACCAAACCCGACACATGGTACACTGAAGCTTTCTTT
TRBD2 - TRBJ2-1 TRBV7-3 CASSPGVAGYNEQFF TGTGCCAGCAGCCCTGGGGTAGCGGGGTACAATGAGCAGTTCTTC
TRBD1 - TRBJ1-2 TRBV9 CASGRQGFAF TGTGCCAGCGGACGACAGGGGTTTGCCTTC
TRBD1 - TRBJ1-3 TRBV28 CASSRGTAIGNTIYF TGTGCCAGCAGCCGAGGGACAGCGATTGGAAACACCATATATTTT
- - TRBJ1-2 TRBV30 CAWNGGADYGYTF TGTGCCTGGAATGGGGGCGCCGACTATGGCTACACCTTC
- - TRBJ1-4 TRBV2 CASSDDSHEKLFF TGTGCCAGCAGTGATGACAGTCATGAAAAACTGTTTTTT
- - TRBJ2-7 TRBV12-3/TRBV12-4 CASLGGASYEQYF TGTGCCAGTCTTGGAGGGGCCTCCTACGAGCAGTACTTC
- - TRBJ1-1 TRBV2 CASMRAVGTEAFF TGTGCCAGCATGAGGGCTGTGGGGACTGAAGCTTTCTTT
TRBD1 - TRBJ1-5 TRBV2 CASSRTTGARDQPQHF TGTGCCAGCAGCCGCACTACAGGGGCGCGGGATCAGCCCCAGCATTTT